These T cell receptor beta chains were read from a single sample in a study of blood T cell repertoires in COVID-19. Profiled with immunoSEQ multiplex PCR; TCRdb holds only in-frame clones, not every one. The data contain 200,000 to 250,000 clones, around 83% of them singletons. What was sequenced was PBMCs or T cells enriched from blood (not recorded which). These receptors came from a woman between 40 and 55 years old who had recovered from COVID-19. Both conserved end residues are part of each CDR3. The D gene is left open where the match is weak. Expanded clones get a size class; other rows say once, few or many, or leave the size out.

TRBV7-2	16	.	TRBD2	TRBJ2-5	TGTGCCAGCAGTTTGACTAGCGGGAGGACCGGAGAGACCCAGTACTTC	CASSLTSGRTGETQYF
TRBV6-5	14	.	.	TRBJ2-2	TGTGCCAGCCTAGACCAGTCGAACACCGGGGAGCTGTTTTTT	CASLDQSNTGELFF
TRBV9	13	.	.	TRBJ2-1	TGTGCCAGCAGCGTAGAGGCTAGTCCACAGCAGTTCTTC	CASSVEASPQQFF
TRBV4-1	16	once	TRBD1	TRBJ2-3	TGCGCCAGCAGCCAATTTGGGACAGGGACCACAGATACGCAGTATTTT	CASSQFGTGTTDTQYF
TRBV18	13	.	.	TRBJ1-1	TGTGCCAGCTCACCACCGGCGGGAGGTGAAGCTTTCTTT	CASSPPAGGEAFF
TRBV28	17	.	TRBD2	TRBJ2-1	TGTGCCAGCAGTTCTGTAGGGACTAGCGGGAGCTACAATGAGCAGTTCTTC	CASSSVGTSGSYNEQFF
TRBV19	18	.	.	TRBJ2-1	TGTGCCAGTACCCTTCGAGTGCCCGGAGTGAGCTCCTACAATGAGCAGTTCTTC	CASTLRVPGVSSYNEQFF
TRBV30	14	.	.	TRBJ2-3	TGTGCCTGGGAACAGGGTTCGGAGACAGATACGCAGTATTTT	CAWEQGSETDTQYF
TRBV27	13	once	.	TRBJ2-1	TGTGCCAGCAAGAAATGGCCGGGTGCTGAGCAGTTCTTC	CASKKWPGAEQFF
TRBV9	12	.	TRBD1	TRBJ2-2	TGTGCCAGCGGACAGGGACCCGGGGAGCTGTTTTTT	CASGQGPGELFF
TRBV28	14	.	.	TRBJ1-2	TGTGCCAGCCAGCAGGGCAGGGAGGCCTATGGCTACACCTTC	CASQQGREAYGYTF
TRBV29-1	13	.	TRBD1	TRBJ1-2	TGCAGCGTTTTCGACAGGGGAACCTATGGCTACACCTTC	CSVFDRGTYGYTF
TRBV19	14	.	TRBD2	TRBJ2-1	TGTGCCAGTAGTATAGGACTAGCGGGCAATGAGCAGTTCTTC	CASSIGLAGNEQFF
TRBV28	15	.	.	TRBJ1-2	TGTGCCAGCGGTTTTTACACCAGGGGTAACTATGGCTACACCTTC	CASGFYTRGNYGYTF
TRBV30	14	.	.	TRBJ1-1	TGTGCCTGGAAAAGGACAGTTGAGAACACTGAAGCTTTCTTT	CAWKRTVENTEAFF
TRBV7-2	13	.	TRBD2	TRBJ2-3	TGTGCCAGCTTAATGGGGGAGCGGGGTACGCAGTATTTT	CASLMGERGTQYF